What follows is one TCR beta chain and its context. The record originates from a study of beta chain features in type 1 diabetes. V gave up 7 bases and J gave up 6 bases, with 19 bases separating them. Germline V lookup: CDR1 MNHNY, CDR2 SVGAGI (reference sequence). There are 14 residues in the CDR3. Expressed TCRB transcripts were sequenced because the isolated RNA had all been reverse transcribed beforehand. Method: immunoSEQ multiplex PCR; TCRdb's copy keeps in-frame clones and lacks some. The sample yields hundreds of thousands of clones, 8% seen once. The sequence came from a woman under 30 in good health. Sequenced sample: central memory CD4+ T cells from blood. The rearrangement uses TRBV6-6 and TRBJ2-7; D not resolved. The CDR3 sequence: CASNLQGPWGEQYF. DNA for the CDR3: TGTGCCAGCAACCTACAAGGCCCGTGGGGCGAGCAGTACTTC.